The present T cell receptor beta chain was sequenced within a study of T-cell memory formation after mild COVID-19. Study-wide background: Largely donor-specific sequence clusters came from two donors.

Trimming took off 4 bases at V and 7 bases at J, with 4 bases between the two ends. In germline, CDR1 is SGHVS, CDR2 FNYEAQ. CDR3 size: 11 residues. TCRdb re-called the 5' RACE reads with MiXCR, one entry per CDR3 protein. The sample records about 270,000 distinct CDR3 sequences, roughly 18% being singletons. This clonotype was seen more than once but under ten times. This receptor was obtained from a man aged 18-30 years who had mild COVID-19 (a few samples of this study predate the infection). Cell type and time point are not known. The rearrangement links TRBV7-6 to TRBJ1-4; unclear D gene. The source material was PBMCs or a T cell subset sorted from them (not recorded which). CDR3 bases: TGTGCCAGCAGCTCTAGTGAAAAACTGTTTTTT. It is translated as CASSSSEKLFF.